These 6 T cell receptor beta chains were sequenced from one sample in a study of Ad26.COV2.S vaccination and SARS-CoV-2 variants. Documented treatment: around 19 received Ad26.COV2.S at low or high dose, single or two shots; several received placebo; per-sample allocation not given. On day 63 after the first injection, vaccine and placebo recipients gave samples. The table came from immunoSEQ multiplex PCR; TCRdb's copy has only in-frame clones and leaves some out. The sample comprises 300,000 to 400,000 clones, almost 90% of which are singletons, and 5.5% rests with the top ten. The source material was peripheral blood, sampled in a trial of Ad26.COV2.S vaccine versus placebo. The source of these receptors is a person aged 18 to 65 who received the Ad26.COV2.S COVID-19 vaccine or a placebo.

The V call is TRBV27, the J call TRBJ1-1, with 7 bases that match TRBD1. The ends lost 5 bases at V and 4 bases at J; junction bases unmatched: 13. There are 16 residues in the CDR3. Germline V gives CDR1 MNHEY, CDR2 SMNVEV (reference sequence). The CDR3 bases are TGTGCCAGCAGTCCTTCGGGAAGGGGGCGTTTCACTGAAGCTTTCTTT. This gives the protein CASSPSGRGRFTEAFF.

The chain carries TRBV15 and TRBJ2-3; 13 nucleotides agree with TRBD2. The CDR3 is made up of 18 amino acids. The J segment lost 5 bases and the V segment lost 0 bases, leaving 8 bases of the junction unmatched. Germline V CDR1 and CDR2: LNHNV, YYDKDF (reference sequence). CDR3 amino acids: CATSRDPYTSGRGDTQYF. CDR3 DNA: TGTGCCACCAGCAGAGACCCCTACACTAGCGGGAGGGGAGATACGCAGTATTTT.

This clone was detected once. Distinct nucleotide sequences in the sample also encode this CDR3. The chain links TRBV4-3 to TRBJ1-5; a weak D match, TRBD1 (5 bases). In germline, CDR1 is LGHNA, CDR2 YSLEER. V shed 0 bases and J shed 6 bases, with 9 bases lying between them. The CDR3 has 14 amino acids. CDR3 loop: CASSQDPGGQPQHF. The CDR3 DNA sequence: TGCGCCAGCAGCCAAGATCCGGGGGGTCAGCCCCAGCATTTT.

For the CDR3, the DNA is TGTGCCAGCAGCTGGGGTTCTAACACCGGGGAGCTGTTTTTT. Its protein product is CASSWGSNTGELFF. The chain combines TRBV11-3 with TRBJ2-2; no reliable D call. This CDR3 has 14 residues. Germline CDR1 is SGHNT and CDR2 is YENEEA. V dropped 4 bases and J dropped 2 bases, with 8 bases sitting between them.

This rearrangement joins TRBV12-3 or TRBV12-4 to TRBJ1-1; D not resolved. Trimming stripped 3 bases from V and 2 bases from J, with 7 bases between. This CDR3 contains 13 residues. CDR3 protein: CASSFSANTEAFF. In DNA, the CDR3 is TGTGCCAGCAGTTTCAGTGCAAACACTGAAGCTTTCTTT.

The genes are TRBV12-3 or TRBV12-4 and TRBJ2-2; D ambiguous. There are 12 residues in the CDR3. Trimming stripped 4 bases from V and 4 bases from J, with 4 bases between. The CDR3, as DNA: TGTGCCAGCAGTTCGCCCACCGGGGAGCTGTTTTTT. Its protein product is CASSSPTGELFF.